This T cell receptor (beta chain) was identified during a study of OX40 agonist ivuxolimab in advanced cancers. Study overall: At 0.01 to 10 mg/kg, ivuxolimab was administered intravenously to patients every 2 weeks. General study results and limits: Within 6 weeks, CD4+ and CD8+ blood T cells expanded clonally at 0.1 to 3.0 mg/kg.

The V end was cut by 0 bases, the J end by 3 bases, with 10 bases between. This CDR3 has 14 amino acids. The germline V gene encodes CDR1 SGHNT and CDR2 YYREEE (reference sequence). This clone was found a few times. The antigen is undetermined. Method: immunoSEQ multiplex PCR; TCRdb's copy keeps in-frame clones and lacks some. Of 49,000 or so clones listed, roughly 82% are singletons. The sample in question was CD4+ or CD8+ T cells sorted from blood, obtained in a trial of the OX40 agonist ivuxolimab. This chain uses TRBV5-4 with TRBJ2-7; D could derive from TRBD1 or TRBD2 (5 bases each). The sequence was collected from an adult with an advanced solid tumor such as melanoma, head and neck, liver or kidney cancer. The CDR3: CASSLGGRSYEQYF. The CDR3, as DNA: TGTGCCAGCAGCTTGGGGGGACGTAGCTACGAGCAGTACTTC.